Following are 4 T cell receptor beta chains from one sample sequenced in a study of T cells in Graves' hyperthyroidism and ophthalmopathy. RNA transcripts were the template for amplifying TCR beta CDR3 regions. HTBI primers were employed in a first-round RT-PCR of the TCR CDR3. TCRdb re-derived calls from the multiplex PCR reads in MiXCR, one entry per CDR3 protein. The sample shows 450,000 to 600,000 distinct CDR3 sequences, around 13% of them seen only once. The sequencing sample was made of blood. The receptors stem from a middle-aged woman with Graves' hyperthyroidism.

The genes are TRBV5-6 and TRBJ2-3, with D maybe TRBD2 (6 bases). The germline V gene encodes CDR1 SGHDT and CDR2 YYEEEE. V was shortened by 4 bases and J by 4 bases, with 16 bases between the two germline ends. This CDR3 spans 15 amino acids. The CDR3 reads CASSPSPGAADTQYF. Here the CDR3 DNA reads TGTGCCAGCAGCCCCTCTCCGGGAGCGGCAGATACGCAGTATTTT.

This clonotype has a count of ten or more. The chain employs TRBV2 and TRBJ2-2; D is undetermined. Looked up from germline, CDR1 is SNHLY and CDR2 is FYNNEI. The CDR3 loop spans 15 amino acids. Trimming took 1 base from V and 0 from J, leaving 6 bases between them. The CDR3 region is CASSEGGANTGELFF. The CDR3 nucleotides are TGTGCCAGCAGTGAAGGTGGAGCGAACACCGGGGAGCTGTTTTTT.

In this sample, this clonotype turned up many times. The rearrangement uses TRBV30 and TRBJ1-1; D unresolved. The V end lost 4 bases, the J end lost 1 base, and 10 bases lay between the germline ends. The CDR3 runs 13 residues. Germline V gene data show CDR1 as GTSNPN and CDR2 as SVGIG (reference sequence). The CDR3 reads CAWIRAGNTEAFF. In nucleotides, the CDR3 is TGTGCCTGGATAAGGGCCGGGAACACTGAAGCTTTCTTT.

The gene calls are TRBV9 and TRBJ2-7; TRBD2 matches at 11 bases. Per germline, CDR1 SGDLS and CDR2 YYNGEE. This CDR3 region has 14 residues. Trimming removed 4 bases from V and 4 bases from J; junction bases left unmatched: 4. Here the CDR3 reads CASSQTSGVYEQYF. The CDR3 DNA is TGTGCCAGCAGCCAGACTAGCGGGGTGTACGAGCAGTACTTC.